A selection of T cell receptor beta chains follows, all from one sample in a study of cytomegalovirus exposure and HLA in healthy donors. Profiled with immunoSEQ multiplex PCR; TCRdb holds only in-frame clones, not every one. The sample totals around 75,000 clones; its top ten clones hold roughly 15%. The sequenced material came from PBMCs. The receptors originated from a man in his forties or fifties in good health and CMV-seropositive. Both conserved end residues are part of each CDR3. The D gene is left open where the match is weak.

d_gene: TRBD2
v_gene: TRBV2
j_gene: TRBJ2-1
CDR3nt: TGTGCCAGCTGGGCTAGCGGGGACAATGAGCAGTTCTTC
CDR3aa: CASWASGDNEQFF

d_gene: TRBD1
v_gene: TRBV6-5
j_gene: TRBJ1-1
CDR3nt: TGTGCCAGCAGACGACAGGGGGCGAGGAACACTGAAGCTTTCTTT
CDR3aa: CASRRQGARNTEAFF

d_gene: NA
v_gene: TRBV6-6
j_gene: TRBJ1-1
CDR3nt: TGTGCCAGCACACCGGAGATGAACACTGAAGCTTTCTTT
CDR3aa: CASTPEMNTEAFF

d_gene: NA
v_gene: TRBV9
j_gene: TRBJ1-1
CDR3nt: TGTGCCAGCAGCTCCAGTCCCCTAACGGGGAACACTGAAGCTTTCTTT
CDR3aa: CASSSSPLTGNTEAFF

d_gene: NA
v_gene: TRBV19
j_gene: TRBJ1-1
CDR3nt: TGTGCCAGTAGTATAGCCTCTGGGGGGGGGCGCATGAACACTGAAGCTTTCTTT
CDR3aa: CASSIASGGGRMNTEAFF

d_gene: TRBD2
v_gene: TRBV28
j_gene: TRBJ2-5
CDR3nt: TGTGCCAGCAGCTCCCTCGGACTAGCGGGAAGACAAGAGACCCAGTACTTC
CDR3aa: CASSSLGLAGRQETQYF

d_gene: NA
v_gene: TRBV18
j_gene: TRBJ1-3
CDR3nt: TGTGCCAGCTCACCAGGGCTAAGCTCTGGAAACACCATATATTTT
CDR3aa: CASSPGLSSGNTIYF

d_gene: TRBD2
v_gene: TRBV9
j_gene: TRBJ2-1
CDR3nt: TGTGCCAGCAGCGTAGCTACGACTAGCCCGAGTAATGAGCAGTTCTTC
CDR3aa: CASSVATTSPSNEQFF

d_gene: NA
v_gene: TRBV5-4
j_gene: TRBJ1-6
CDR3nt: TGTGCCAGCAGTTCGCTAGAAAGGTCCTATAATTCACCCCTCCACTTT
CDR3aa: CASSSLERSYNSPLHF

d_gene: TRBD1
v_gene: TRBV7-9
j_gene: TRBJ1-2
CDR3nt: TGTGCCAGCAGCCCTACCCAGGGGGACAGGTATGGCTACACCTTC
CDR3aa: CASSPTQGDRYGYTF

d_gene: NA
v_gene: TRBV4-1
j_gene: TRBJ2-3
CDR3nt: TGCGCCAGCAGCCAAGCCGGGTACAGCGGTGGTACAGATACGCAGTATTTT
CDR3aa: CASSQAGYSGGTDTQYF

d_gene: NA
v_gene: TRBV29-1
j_gene: TRBJ1-2
CDR3nt: TGCAGCCATCGAATGGACGGCGGAGGAAGCTACACCTTC
CDR3aa: CSHRMDGGGSYTF

d_gene: NA
v_gene: TRBV6-5
j_gene: TRBJ1-2
CDR3nt: TGTGCCAGCAGCCCACAGGGCTACTATGGCTACACCTTC
CDR3aa: CASSPQGYYGYTF

d_gene: TRBD1
v_gene: TRBV18
j_gene: TRBJ2-6
CDR3nt: TGTGCCAGCTCACCAAGAGGGACAGCGGACTTCTCTGGGGCCAACGTCCTGACTTTC
CDR3aa: CASSPRGTADFSGANVLTF

d_gene: TRBD1
v_gene: TRBV30
j_gene: TRBJ1-4
CDR3nt: TGTGCCTGGACCACGGGACAGGGCAATGAAAAACTGTTTTTT
CDR3aa: CAWTTGQGNEKLFF

d_gene: NA
v_gene: TRBV29-1
j_gene: TRBJ1-3
CDR3nt: TGCAGCGTTGATATTGGAAACACCATATATTTT
CDR3aa: CSVDIGNTIYF

d_gene: TRBD2
v_gene: TRBV4-2
j_gene: TRBJ2-5
CDR3nt: TGTGCCAGCAGTTCGGGACTAGCGGGAGCAGAGACCCAGTACTTC
CDR3aa: CASSSGLAGAETQYF

d_gene: TRBD1
v_gene: TRBV14
j_gene: TRBJ1-2
CDR3nt: TGTGCCAGCAGCCAAGAAGCAGGGGGTCGCTATGGCTACACCTTC
CDR3aa: CASSQEAGGRYGYTF

d_gene: NA
v_gene: TRBV4-1
j_gene: TRBJ1-2
CDR3nt: TGCGCCAGCAGCCAAGGGGAAGGGACTAGTGGCTACACCTTC
CDR3aa: CASSQGEGTSGYTF

d_gene: NA
v_gene: TRBV6-5
j_gene: TRBJ2-7
CDR3nt: TGTGCCAGCAGTTTCGCCTACGAGCAGTACTTC
CDR3aa: CASSFAYEQYF

d_gene: TRBD2
v_gene: TRBV11-2
j_gene: TRBJ2-3
CDR3nt: TGTGCCAGCAGATCTGGGACTAGCAAAATATCAGATACGCAGTATTTT
CDR3aa: CASRSGTSKISDTQYF

d_gene: NA
v_gene: TRBV7-2
j_gene: TRBJ1-2
CDR3nt: TGTGCCAGCAGCCCCTTTGAAGGCAGGGGAATTGATGGCTACACCTTC
CDR3aa: CASSPFEGRGIDGYTF

d_gene: NA
v_gene: TRBV9
j_gene: TRBJ1-3
CDR3nt: TGTGCCAGCAGCGTAGATCCAGAGGGCAACACCATATATTTT
CDR3aa: CASSVDPEGNTIYF

d_gene: TRBD2
v_gene: TRBV29-1
j_gene: TRBJ2-1
CDR3nt: TGCAGCGTTGAAAGGGGACTAGCCGGCGAGCAGTTCTTC
CDR3aa: CSVERGLAGEQFF

d_gene: NA
v_gene: TRBV18
j_gene: TRBJ1-1
CDR3nt: TGTGCCAGCTCACCTCCAGGGGTGGGGTCGAACACTGAAGCTTTCTTT
CDR3aa: CASSPPGVGSNTEAFF

d_gene: NA
v_gene: TRBV11-2
j_gene: TRBJ2-5
CDR3nt: TGTGCCAGCAGCTTCGGACAGAAAGAGACCCAGTACTTC
CDR3aa: CASSFGQKETQYF

d_gene: NA
v_gene: TRBV28
j_gene: TRBJ2-7
CDR3nt: TGTGCCAGCAGTTCACCCCCAGGGCGCCCTTACCCGTACGAGCAGTACTTC
CDR3aa: CASSSPPGRPYPYEQYF

d_gene: NA
v_gene: TRBV20-1
j_gene: TRBJ2-7
CDR3nt: TGCAGTGCTAGAAGGGGTTACGAGCAGTACTTC
CDR3aa: CSARRGYEQYF

d_gene: NA
v_gene: TRBV9
j_gene: TRBJ1-1
CDR3nt: TGTGCCAGCAGCGAAACCGGGCCCCTTGAGGGCACTGAAGCTTTCTTT
CDR3aa: CASSETGPLEGTEAFF

d_gene: TRBD2
v_gene: TRBV5-1
j_gene: TRBJ2-3
CDR3nt: TGCGCCAGCACTATTAGCGGGGGGGCCGAGACAGATACGCAGTATTTT
CDR3aa: CASTISGGAETDTQYF

d_gene: NA
v_gene: TRBV2
j_gene: TRBJ1-2
CDR3nt: TGTGCCAGCAGGGGGGGTTTAGCTAACTATGGCTACACCTTC
CDR3aa: CASRGGLANYGYTF

d_gene: NA
v_gene: TRBV19
j_gene: TRBJ2-7
CDR3nt: TGTGCCAGTAGTATCCGGGGTAAGGGTTCCTACGAGCAGTACTTC
CDR3aa: CASSIRGKGSYEQYF

d_gene: NA
v_gene: TRBV7-8
j_gene: TRBJ2-7
CDR3nt: TGTGCCAGCAGCTCGCTACAGGGATACGAGCAGTACTTC
CDR3aa: CASSSLQGYEQYF

d_gene: TRBD2
v_gene: TRBV11-2
j_gene: TRBJ2-3
CDR3nt: TGTGCCAGCAGCTTATCCAGCGGGGCCACAGATACGCAGTATTTT
CDR3aa: CASSLSSGATDTQYF

d_gene: NA
v_gene: TRBV2
j_gene: TRBJ2-5
CDR3nt: TGTGCCAGCAGCCCCAGGGGGGCCGGGACCCAGTACTTC
CDR3aa: CASSPRGAGTQYF

d_gene: NA
v_gene: TRBV5-8
j_gene: TRBJ1-5
CDR3nt: TGTGCCAGCAGCTTGTCGGGGGACCATAGCAATCAGCCCCAGCATTTT
CDR3aa: CASSLSGDHSNQPQHF

d_gene: NA
v_gene: TRBV6-5
j_gene: TRBJ2-1
CDR3nt: TGTGCCAGCAGTTACGGTGGTAGCTCCTACAATGAGCAGTTCTTC
CDR3aa: CASSYGGSSYNEQFF

d_gene: NA
v_gene: TRBV28
j_gene: TRBJ2-2
CDR3nt: TGTGCCAGCACCCGTCCGGGGAGAGACACCGGGGAGCTGTTTTTT
CDR3aa: CASTRPGRDTGELFF

d_gene: NA
v_gene: TRBV5-4
j_gene: TRBJ1-1
CDR3nt: TGTGCCAGCAGCTCCTCAGGGAGGGGGGACACTGAAGCTTTCTTT
CDR3aa: CASSSSGRGDTEAFF

d_gene: NA
v_gene: TRBV6-5
j_gene: TRBJ1-1
CDR3nt: TGTGCCAGCAGCCCGGGACACCTTGAAGCTTTCTTT
CDR3aa: CASSPGHLEAFF

d_gene: NA
v_gene: TRBV18
j_gene: TRBJ2-5
CDR3nt: TGTGCCAGCTCACCAATAATACAGGGTGGAGAGACCCAGTACTTC
CDR3aa: CASSPIIQGGETQYF

d_gene: NA
v_gene: TRBV5-4
j_gene: TRBJ1-6
CDR3nt: TGTGCCAGCAGCTTGAGGACAGTGAATAATTCACCCCTCCACTTT
CDR3aa: CASSLRTVNNSPLHF

d_gene: NA
v_gene: TRBV9
j_gene: TRBJ2-3
CDR3nt: TGTGCCAGCAGCGTAGTCCTAGCGTCAGATACGCAGTATTTT
CDR3aa: CASSVVLASDTQYF

d_gene: NA
v_gene: TRBV2
j_gene: TRBJ1-1
CDR3nt: TGTGCCAGCAGTTTCGGGGTCAGCCAAGCTTTCTTT
CDR3aa: CASSFGVSQAFF

d_gene: TRBD1
v_gene: TRBV19
j_gene: TRBJ1-1
CDR3nt: TGTGCCAGTAGTTATGGACAGGGGGCAGGGAACACCGAAGCTTTCTTT
CDR3aa: CASSYGQGAGNTEAFF

d_gene: NA
v_gene: TRBV6-5
j_gene: TRBJ2-2
CDR3nt: TGTGCCAGCAGTTACTCGGCAGGTGTAAACACCGGGGAGCTGTTTTTT
CDR3aa: CASSYSAGVNTGELFF